This TCR beta chain was captured by sequencing in a study of T cell clonotyping in hematopoietic cell transplantation. General study results and limits: Graft donor and pretransplant recipient Inverse Simpson Index values predicted broader posttransplant TCR diversity. CD4 and CD8 repertoire contributions could not be separated without sorting. Pathologically expanded recipient clonotypes increased progressively from day 30 to day 180 as diversity fell.

Recipient blood drawn about 28 days pretransplant and days 30, 100, 180 after. The CDR3 extends over 14 amino acids. V trimming: 8 bases; J trimming: 5 bases; junction bases outside the gene matches: 9. CDR1 and CDR2 (germline): MNHNS, SASEGT. A word on this clone: Its antigen remains unknown.

Here immunoSEQ multiplex PCR was the method, and the copy in TCRdb shows in-frame clones only, minus some. The sample holds around 15,000 clones, 85% to 90% seen once. The chain links TRBV6-1 to TRBJ1-1; 9 nucleotides agree with TRBD1. The sequence came from a male patient aged 60 to 75 who had an allogeneic stem cell transplant from a related donor, so the T cells may come from the graft donor. Some clones in this sample may be carry-over from other donors' samples. The sequenced sample was PBMCs, obtained 100 days after allogeneic stem cell transplant. The DNA for the CDR3 is TGTGCCAGCGAGAATACAGGGGGCAGTACTGAAGCTTTCTTT. It encodes CASENTGGSTEAFF.